This is a list of T cell receptor beta chains from one sample in a study of brain T cells in children with intractable seizures. Produced via immunoSEQ multiplex PCR; TCRdb's table is partial and in-frame only. Among around 80,000 clones listed, around 91% were seen once. Material: peripheral blood, obtained at surgery. These receptors came from a girl aged 2 to 9 with Rasmussen encephalitis and intractable seizures. Both conserved end residues are part of each CDR3. Fields, in order: D gene, V gene, clone size, J gene, CDR3 DNA, CDR3 protein. The D gene is left open where the match is weak. The size field is filled for only some rows; it gives once, few, many or a size class.

-	TRBV7-3	once	TRBJ2-7	TGTGCCAGCAGCTTATATCGGGAAGCCTACGAGCAGTACTTC	CASSLYREAYEQYF
-	TRBV6-6	-	TRBJ1-3	TGTGCCATCTCCAGGGGCTCTGGAAACACCATATATTTT	CAISRGSGNTIYF
-	TRBV2	-	TRBJ2-7	TGTGCCAGCAGCATAGGAAAATCGGCCGAGCAGTACTTC	CASSIGKSAEQYF
-	TRBV7-3	few	TRBJ1-5	TGTGCCAGCAGCTTAACTGGTGGGGACCAGCCCCAGCATTTT	CASSLTGGDQPQHF
-	TRBV12-3/TRBV12-4	-	TRBJ2-3	TGTGCCAGCAGTTTTAGAACAGATACGCAGTATTTT	CASSFRTDTQYF
-	TRBV5-5	once	TRBJ1-5	TGTGCCAGCAGCAGGGGTGCGGATAGCAATCAGCCCCAGCATTTT	CASSRGADSNQPQHF
-	TRBV21-1	-	TRBJ1-2	TGTGCCAGCAGCAAAGTAAAGGGGGTGAACTATGGCTACACCTTC	CASSKVKGVNYGYTF
TRBD1	TRBV27	-	TRBJ1-1	TGTGCCAGCAGTATGGTCTGGGCAGGGGGCCCCCGCGGCACTGAAGCTTTCTTT	CASSMVWAGGPRGTEAFF
TRBD2	TRBV5-1	-	TRBJ2-1	TGCGCCAGCAGCTTGTTAGCGGGAGAGGGCAATGAGCAGTTCTTC	CASSLLAGEGNEQFF
-	TRBV19	-	TRBJ1-2	TGTGCCAGTATTGGAGACTATGGCTACACCTTC	CASIGDYGYTF
-	TRBV9	-	TRBJ2-7	TGTGCCAGCAGCGTAGGGAACAGGCCAGTGGGGGAGCAGTACTTC	CASSVGNRPVGEQYF
-	TRBV10-1	-	TRBJ1-3	TGCGCCAGCAGTGAGTCGATCTTCTCTGGAAACACCATATATTTT	CASSESIFSGNTIYF
TRBD1	TRBV24-1	-	TRBJ2-3	TGTGCCACCCAAGATTTAGGGGGCGATACGCAGTATTTT	CATQDLGGDTQYF
-	TRBV30	-	TRBJ1-1	TGTGCCTGGAGTGTAACACCAGTCTCTGAAGCTTTCTTT	CAWSVTPVSEAFF
-	TRBV28	-	TRBJ1-1	TGTGCCAGCAGTCCCCCTAGGGGGACGGCGATTGAAGCTTTCTTT	CASSPPRGTAIEAFF
-	TRBV5-1	-	TRBJ2-5	TGCGCCAGCAGATCAACCGGGACATCCCAAGAGACCCAGTACTTC	CASRSTGTSQETQYF
-	TRBV7-6	-	TRBJ1-1	TGTGCCAGCAGCCTGAGAACCGGGACCAACACTGAAGCTTTCTTT	CASSLRTGTNTEAFF
-	TRBV7-6	once	TRBJ1-3	TGTGCCAGCAGCTCTGTTTTCCCCGACGAAATGAGCTCTGGAAACACCATATATTTT	CASSSVFPDEMSSGNTIYF
-	TRBV7-3	-	TRBJ2-3	TGTGCCAGCAGCTCGGGTCAGTTAGATACGCAGTATTTT	CASSSGQLDTQYF
-	TRBV30	-	TRBJ2-5	TGTGCCTGGAGTGAGGAGAACCAGGAGACCCAGTACTTC	CAWSEENQETQYF
-	TRBV11-2	-	TRBJ2-5	TGTGCCAGCAGCTTAGTCGAGACCCAGTACTTC	CASSLVETQYF
-	TRBV5-4	-	TRBJ2-5	TGTGCCAGCAGCTTTTCCCAAGAGACCCAGTACTTC	CASSFSQETQYF
TRBD1	TRBV6-1	-	TRBJ1-1	TGTGCCAGCAGTGATTCGCCGGGAGGGGGCGGTGAAGCTTTCTTT	CASSDSPGGGGEAFF
TRBD1	TRBV29-1	-	TRBJ2-5	TGCAGCGTCCCCGGAACAGGGGGCGTCGGGAAGACCCAGTACTTC	CSVPGTGGVGKTQYF
-	TRBV2	few	TRBJ2-7	TGTGCCAGCAGTGATGTGGACGTTACCTCCTACGAGCAGTACTTC	CASSDVDVTSYEQYF
TRBD1	TRBV15	-	TRBJ2-2	TGTGCCACCAGCACCGCCGACAGGGCGAACACCGGGGAGCTGTTTTTT	CATSTADRANTGELFF
TRBD1	TRBV6-5	-	TRBJ2-3	TGTGCCAGCAGACTGGGACAGGGCACAGATACGCAGTATTTT	CASRLGQGTDTQYF